This T cell receptor (beta chain) originates from a study of blood T cell repertoires in COVID-19. Original data processing: Estimates of nucleated cell counts were drawn from the amplification of reference gene primers. Sequencing used immunoSEQ multiplex PCR; TCRdb keeps in-frame clones, though not all of them. From that table come the V and J calls and clone size; the DNA was used to work out D and trimming. Of roughly 43,000 clones in the sample, nearly 90% were seen once. CDR3 length equals 16 residues. The clonotype comes from a man aged 50 to 60 with active COVID-19. What was sequenced was peripheral blood. The chain carries TRBV21-1 and TRBJ2-1; TRBD2 is the table's D call and was not checked against the DNA. TRBV21-1 is described as a pseudogene. As DNA, the CDR3 is TGTGCCAGCAGCACAGGGCTGCGGGGCTGCTACAATGAGCAGTTCTTC. The encoded protein is CASSTGLRGCYNEQFF.